These 24 T cell receptor beta chains were all obtained from the same sample, sequenced in a study of T cells in Graves' hyperthyroidism and ophthalmopathy. The TCR beta CDR3 regions underwent amplification using RNA transcripts as the source. With the HTBI primer set, the TCR CDR3 went through a first round of RT-PCR. Via MiXCR, TCRdb re-called the multiplex PCR reads, giving one row per CDR3 protein. The table has approximately 690,000 distinct CDR3 sequences, more than 20% seen once. The sample consisted of blood. The source is a man younger than 40 with Graves' ophthalmopathy.

V is TRBV19 and J is TRBJ2-1; TRBD1 agrees at 8 bases. The germline CDR1 and CDR2 sequences are LNHDA and SQIVND (reference sequence). With V trimmed by 5 bases and J by 2 bases, 8 bases remained unmatched. CDR3 length: 16 amino acids. CDR3 DNA: TGTGCCAGTAGTCCGGATGTACAGGGGGCCTACAATGAGCAGTTCTTC. Its protein product is CASSPDVQGAYNEQFF. Using reference TRBV19 and TRBJ2-1 for the parts outside the CDR3, the full variable domain is DGGITQSPKYLFRKEGQNVTLSCEQNLNHDAMYWYRQDPGQGLRLIYYSQIVNDFQKGDIAEGYSVSREKKESFPLTVTSAQKNPTAFYLCASSPDVQGAYNEQFFGPGTRLTVL.

The chain couples TRBV6-1 to TRBJ2-2; the D call may be TRBD1 or TRBD2 (6 bases each). Germline V CDR1 and CDR2: MNHNS, SASEGT. This CDR3 has 16 amino acids. The germline V and J ends were trimmed by 1 base and 4 bases, with 13 bases remaining between them. Here the CDR3 reads CASSEVGGVSTGELFF. CDR3 nucleotide sequence: TGTGCCAGCAGTGAAGTCGGGGGCGTGAGCACCGGGGAGCTGTTTTTT.

The chain carries TRBV10-3 and TRBJ2-7, with 9 positions matching TRBD1. The CDR3 runs 14 residues. Germline values: CDR1 ENHRY, CDR2 SYGVKD. V was clipped by 6 bases and J by 1 base; unmatched bases: 4. As DNA, the CDR3 is TGTGCCATCAGAGCCGGGACAGGGTCCTACGAGCAGTACTTC. Amino acid sequence: CAIRAGTGSYEQYF.

The chain is built from TRBV20-1 and TRBJ2-2; TRBD2 matches at 11 bases. Germline loops: CDR1 DFQATT, CDR2 SNEGSKA (reference sequence). The length of the CDR3 is 16 residues. V shed 6 bases and J 4 bases; nucleotides not matched to a gene: 10. As DNA, the CDR3 is TGCAGTGCAGCGGGACTAGCGGAGATTGCCACCGGGGAGCTGTTTTTT. Translation: CSAAGLAEIATGELFF.

This clonotype was counted at least ten times. This chain links TRBV3-1 with TRBJ1-6, with 7 bases lining up with TRBD1. V dropped 2 bases and J dropped 7; count of bases not matched to a gene: 2. The V gene's germline CDR1 is LGHDT and CDR2 YNNKEL (reference sequence). The CDR3 length is 14 residues. This CDR3 is CASSQRRGNSPLHF. The CDR3 nucleotides read TGTGCCAGCAGCCAACGCAGGGGGAATTCACCCCTCCACTTT. The whole variable domain, filled in from reference TRBV3-1 and TRBJ1-6, reads DTAVSQTPKYLVTQMGNDKSIKCEQNLGHDTMYWYKQDSKKFLKIMFSYNNKELIINETVPNRFSPKSPDKAHLNLHINSLELGDSAVYFCASSQRRGNSPLHFGNGTRLTVT.

This clonotype was found a few times. V is TRBV4-3 and J is TRBJ2-2; the D gene is possibly TRBD2 (6 bases). Germline assignment: CDR1 LGHNA and CDR2 YSLEER. This CDR3 has 13 residues. Trimming removed 0 bases from V and 11 bases from J, with 10 bases in between. The CDR3 reads CASSQDSGGELFF. CDR3 nucleotides: TGCGCCAGCAGCCAAGATAGCGGCGGAGAGCTGTTTTTT.

This clonotype was found many times. CDR3 sequence: CASSRWDGLETQYF. The CDR3 coding sequence is TGTGCCAGCAGTCGCTGGGATGGCCTAGAGACCCAGTACTTC. The chain carries TRBV27 and TRBJ2-5; D call uncertain. Per the germline V gene, CDR1 is MNHEY and CDR2 is SMNVEV (reference sequence). The CDR3 is 14 amino acids. V was shortened by 5 bases and J by 4 bases, with 14 bases between the two germline ends.

This clonotype was picked up a small number of times. The rearrangement uses TRBV7-2 and TRBJ1-1, with 7 bases identical to TRBD1. The germline gives CDR1 SGHTA, CDR2 FQGNSA. Trimming cost V 5 bases and J 6 bases; bases outside gene matches: 9. The CDR3 sequence is 14 residues long. The CDR3 here is CASSITGVSPEAFF. The CDR3 DNA reads TGTGCCAGCAGCATCACAGGGGTTAGTCCTGAAGCTTTCTTT.

The J gene is TRBJ2-1, the V gene TRBV6-1; 7 nucleotides align to TRBD2. V shed 6 bases, J shed 6 bases, and the junction held 14 bases outside the gene matches. Germline CDR1 MNHNS, CDR2 SASEGT. This CDR3 contains 16 residues. The CDR3 spells CASSRRGGREPNEQFF. Here the CDR3 DNA reads TGTGCCAGCAGCCGTCGGGGAGGGCGGGAGCCCAATGAGCAGTTCTTC.

The rearrangement uses TRBV29-1 and TRBJ2-7, with D possibly matching TRBD2 (5 bases). CDR1 is SQVTM and CDR2 is ANQGSEA in the germline V gene. V lost 3 bases, J lost 1 base, and 16 bases lay in between. This CDR3 region has 15 residues. As DNA, the CDR3 is TGCAGCGTTGAGATCGTCCCTGGGGAGTCCTACGAGCAGTACTTC. Its translation is CSVEIVPGESYEQYF.

Notes on this clonotype: A read error is possible here, since a much larger clone lies one base away. Because it lacks the conserved phenylalanine or tryptophan at the end, this CDR3 is likely a read error. The gene calls are TRBV12-3 or TRBV12-4 and TRBJ1-5; no clear D gene. V lost 5 bases and J lost 6, with 8 bases in between. The CDR3 has 12 residues. The CDR3 reads CASSRGSQPQHL. The DNA of the CDR3 is TGTGCCAGCAGTCGCGGGAGTCAGCCCCAGCATCTT.

The rearrangement links TRBV7-9 to TRBJ2-7, with 8 nucleotides matching TRBD2. CDR1 and CDR2 from the germline V gene are SEHNR and FQNEAQ (reference sequence). V trimming: 6 bases; J trimming: 3 bases; junction bases outside the gene matches: 10. This CDR3 comprises 15 residues. CDR3 DNA sequence: TGTGCCAGCAGTCCAGGAGCGGGAGTGCTCTACGAGCAGTACTTC. Translation gives CASSPGAGVLYEQYF.

This clonotype has a handful of counts. This chain uses TRBV10-1 with TRBJ1-1, with D tentatively TRBD1 (5 bases). The CDR3 sequence is 12 residues long. CDR1 WNHNN and CDR2 SYGVQD come from the germline V gene (reference sequence). The germline V and J ends were trimmed by 3 bases and 8 bases, with 10 bases remaining between them. CDR3 in DNA: TGCGCCAGCAGTGACCTGGGACGCGAAGCTTTCTTT. The encoded protein is CASSDLGREAFF.

The rearrangement joins TRBV20-1 to TRBJ1-1, with a tentative D call TRBD1 (5 bases). The germline V and J ends were trimmed by 8 bases and 0 bases, with 16 bases remaining between them. From germline, CDR1 is DFQATT and CDR2 SNEGSKA (reference sequence). This CDR3 has 14 residues. The CDR3 loop reads CSPQGVRMNTEAFF. In DNA form, the CDR3 reads TGCAGTCCGCAGGGAGTCAGGATGAACACTGAAGCTTTCTTT.

The chain has TRBV5-4 and TRBJ1-2, with D possibly matching TRBD1 (5 bases). Trimming pared 4 bases from V and 1 base from J, leaving 20 bases between. The CDR3 has 17 amino acids. Germline loops: CDR1 SGHNT, CDR2 YYREEE (reference sequence). The CDR3 nucleotides are TGTGCCAGCAGCCGTCTGGGAGGGGCCGACTTTAACTATGGCTACACCTTC. Amino acids: CASSRLGGADFNYGYTF.

This clonotype has just a few counts. The V call is TRBV3-1, the J call TRBJ2-3; 8 positions match TRBD2. The V and J ends lost 6 bases and 1 base, in that order; junction bases with no gene match: 6. The CDR3 is 15 amino acids. CDR1 LGHDT and CDR2 YNNKEL come from the germline V gene (reference sequence). The CDR3 nucleotides are TGTGCCAGCAGTCCCGGACTAGCTCGCACAGATACGCAGTATTTT. Translating gives CASSPGLARTDTQYF.

In its sample, this clonotype was seen many times. The rearrangement links TRBV30 to TRBJ1-1, with TRBD1 matching over 8 bases. The CDR3 has 16 amino acids. J lost 11 bases, V lost 4 bases, and 21 bases had no gene match. The germline V gene encodes CDR1 GTSNPN and CDR2 SVGIG (reference sequence). As DNA, the CDR3 is TGTGCCTGGACGAACGGACAGGGAATGGGGGCCCGGGGGGCTTTCTTT. It yields the protein CAWTNGQGMGARGAFF.

The genes are TRBV6-1 and TRBJ2-5; TRBD2 matches 10 bases. V was clipped by 6 bases and J by 0 bases; unmatched bases: 16. Germline V gene data show CDR1 as MNHNS and CDR2 as SASEGT. The CDR3 spans 19 residues. DNA for the CDR3: TGTGCCAGCAGCCCTAGAGGACTAGCGGTCATGGGGAACCAAGAGACCCAGTACTTC. This codes for CASSPRGLAVMGNQETQYF.

The table lists this clonotype with a few counts. The V call is TRBV7-8, the J call TRBJ1-5, with D maybe TRBD1 (6 bases). Trimming removed 1 base at V and 6 bases at J, with 16 bases between. The germline V gene encodes CDR1 SGHVS and CDR2 FQNEAQ. The CDR3 runs to 16 residues. CDR3 nucleotides: TGTGCCAGCAGCTTAGGGGGGCAGGGGAATGGTCAGCCCCAGCATTTT. This codes for CASSLGGQGNGQPQHF.

The chain uses TRBV28 and TRBJ2-7; 8 bases are shared with TRBD1. Germline trimming cut 5 bases from V and 6 bases from J; bases unmatched to any gene: 6. The CDR3 extends over 13 amino acids. Per the germline V gene, CDR1 is MDHEN and CDR2 is SYDVKM. The CDR3 reads CASSQATGGEQYF. The CDR3 bases are TGTGCCAGCAGTCAGGCTACAGGGGGCGAGCAGTACTTC.

Note on this clonotype: Germline is not matched at one junction end, which may reflect a read error. The chain is built from TRBV5-6 and TRBJ1-2, with D possibly TRBD1 on 5 matching bases. Germline-derived CDR1 and CDR2 are SGHDT and YYEEEE. CDR3 length: 13 amino acids. The CDR3 loop is CVSSLAGREGYTF. The CDR3, as DNA: TGTGTCAGCAGCTTGGCTGGCAGGGAAGGCTACACCTTC. The entire variable domain, with the rest obtained from reference TRBV5-6 and TRBJ1-2, is as follows: DAGVTQSPTHLIKTRGQQVTLRCSPKSGHDTVSWYQQALGQGPQFIFQYYEEEERQRGNFPDRFSGHQFPNYSSELNVNALLLGDSALYLCVSSLAGREGYTFGSGTRLTVV.

Points on this clonotype: Possible read error: a much larger clone is one base away. J is TRBJ2-2 and V is TRBV6-2 or TRBV6-3, with 9 bases matching TRBD2. The CDR3 contains 16 residues. Germline trimming cut 6 bases from V and 8 bases from J; bases unmatched to any gene: 13. From germline, CDR1 is MNHEY and CDR2 SVGEGT. The CDR3: CASRGPRISGSGELFF. The DNA of the CDR3 is TGTGCCAGCAGGGGCCCGAGGATTAGCGGGAGTGGGGAGCTGTTTTTT.

The gene calls are TRBV14 and TRBJ1-3; D is perhaps TRBD1 (6 bases). Germline V CDR1 and CDR2: SGHDN, FVKESK. The germline V and J ends were trimmed by 3 bases and 0 bases, with 12 bases remaining between them. The CDR3 consists of 16 residues. CDR3 bases: TGTGCCAGCAGCCATCTTAACAGGGTCTCTGGAAACACCATATATTTT. This codes for CASSHLNRVSGNTIYF.

This clonotype has a single count. V gene TRBV7-3 combines with J gene TRBJ2-7; 8 bases line up with TRBD1. With 5 bases clipped from V and 4 bases from J, the junction kept 7 bases outside the gene matches. Per the germline V gene, CDR1 is SGHTA and CDR2 is FQGTGA. This CDR3 has 14 amino acids. This CDR3 reads CASSAAGGKYEQYF. Here the CDR3 DNA reads TGTGCCAGCAGCGCTGCAGGGGGCAAGTACGAGCAGTACTTC.